The 20 T cell receptor beta chains below all came from one sample that was sequenced in a study of T cells in women clearing cervical HPV infection. Method: immunoSEQ multiplex PCR; TCRdb's copy keeps in-frame clones and lacks some. The table lists tens of thousands of clones. Sequencing was performed on blood buffy coat. The receptors originated from a woman between 18 and 70 years old with a cervical HPV16 infection that either progressed to CIN3+ or cleared (not recorded which).

Concerning this clone itself: The sequence runs out 3 residues before the end of the CDR3; the remainder is reconstructed from the germline J gene. The chain uses TRBV2 and TRBJ1-4; 8 bases map to TRBD1. CDR3 length: 15 residues. The V and J ends lost 2 bases and 8 bases, in that order; junction bases with no gene match: 7. Germline V gives CDR1 SNHLY, CDR2 FYNNEI. The CDR3 protein is CASSETSDREEKLFF. CDR3 DNA (partial): TGTGCCAGCAGTGAAACTTCGGACAGGGAGGAAAAA.

As regards this clone: The DNA ends 3 residues before the CDR3 does, and the rest of the CDR3 is filled in from the germline J gene. The chain links TRBV5-6 to TRBJ1-1; TRBD1 might be the D (5 bases). Trimming cost V 3 bases and J 2 bases, with 14 bases left between them. The germline CDR1 and CDR2 sequences are SGHDT and YYEEEE. The CDR3 is made up of 15 amino acids. CDR3 residues: CASSSDRDFNTEAFF. CDR3 DNA, as far as it was read: TGTGCCAGCAGCTCTGACCGGGACTTTAACACTGAA.

With regard to this clone: Read coverage stops 3 residues before the CDR3 terminus; the germline J gene supplies the remainder. The chain carries TRBV7-9 and TRBJ1-2; TRBD1 matches 7 bases. CDR3 length: 15 residues. CDR1 and CDR2 from the germline V gene are SEHNR and FQNEAQ (reference sequence). Germline trimming cut 1 base from V and 6 bases from J; bases unmatched to any gene: 8. CDR3 in amino acids: CASSLEGQGENGYTF. Partial CDR3 DNA: TGTGCCAGCAGCTTAGAAGGGCAGGGGGAAAATGGC. Full variable domain (outside the CDR3, taken from reference TRBV7-9 and TRBJ1-2): DTGVSQNPRHKITKRGQNVTFRCDPISEHNRLYWYRQTLGQGPEFLTYFQNEAQLEKSRLLSDRFSAERPKGSFSTLEIQRTEQGDSAMYLCASSLEGQGENGYTFGSGTRLTVV.

The chain's CDR3 is CASKGQGLTGGYTF. CDR3 bases read: TGTGCCTCCAAGGGACAGGGGCTTACCGGTGGC. V and J are TRBV10-3 and TRBJ1-2; 10 nucleotides match TRBD1. The read ends 3 residues before the CDR3 terminus; that terminus is restored from the germline J gene. This CDR3 has 14 residues. The germline CDR1 and CDR2 sequences are ENHRY and SYGVKD. The V gene end was trimmed by 11 bases and the J gene end by 7 bases; junction bases not matched to a gene: 13.

A note on this clone: With the read ending 3 residues before the CDR3 end, the germline J gene is used to fill in that end. This chain connects TRBV5-1 to TRBJ1-1; unclear D gene. The germline CDR1 and CDR2 sequences are SGHRS and YFSETQ. The CDR3 sequence is 14 residues long. The ends were cut back, 1 base at V and 4 bases at J, with 11 bases in the middle. The CDR3 sequence: CASSLLVKGTEAFF. The covered CDR3 bases are TGCGCCAGCAGCTTGTTGGTGAAGGGCACTGAA.

With respect to this clone: The missing CDR3 end, 3 residues past where the read stops, is filled in from the germline J gene. J is TRBJ2-1 and V is TRBV20-1, with 8 bases identical to TRBD2. CDR1 is DFQATT and CDR2 is SNEGSKA in the germline V gene (reference sequence). Losses at the gene ends were 6 bases for V and 0 bases for J; bases not matched to a gene: 10. The CDR3 has 16 amino acids. CDR3 protein: CSARPASGFSYNEQFF. CDR3 DNA (partial): TGCAGTGCGAGGCCTGCTAGCGGGTTCTCCTACAATGAG.

About this clone itself: The read is 3 residues too short to cover the CDR3 end, so that end is filled in from the germline J gene. This chain connects TRBV5-1 to TRBJ2-1; D is possibly TRBD2 (6 bases). The CDR3 is made up of 16 amino acids. Germline V gives CDR1 SGHRS, CDR2 YFSETQ. V gave up 0 bases and J gave up 4 bases, with 14 bases separating them. The sequenced part of the CDR3 DNA is TGCGCCAGCAGCTTGGTGCGGCTAGCGACATACAATGAG. Residues: CASSLVRLATYNE. The whole CDR3 protein reads CASSLVRLATYNEQFF.

Remarks on this clone: The read is 3 residues too short to cover the CDR3 end, so that end is filled in from the germline J gene. The chain has TRBV18 and TRBJ2-3, with D perhaps being TRBD1 or TRBD2 (6 bases each). The CDR3 covers 16 residues. CDR1 KGHSH and CDR2 LQKENI come from the germline V gene. This chain's CDR3 is CASSPPNREVVQPQYF. The sequenced part of the CDR3 DNA is TGTGCCAGCTCACCACCGAACAGGGAGGTTGTGCAGCCG.

A word on this clone: The read comes to an end 3 residues before the CDR3 does, leaving the germline J gene to fill in the end. The rearrangement links TRBV20-1 to TRBJ1-2, with 9 bases identical to TRBD1. This CDR3 region has 12 residues. Germline CDR1 is DFQATT and CDR2 is SNEGSKA (reference sequence). CDR3 amino acids: CSARGPQGAYTF. The CDR3 bases that were read are TGCAGTGCTAGAGGCCCACAGGGGGCG.

Turning to this clone: The CDR3 goes on 3 residues after the read ends, and that part is filled in from the germline J gene. The chain has TRBV14 and TRBJ2-3; 7 positions match TRBD1. The trim removed 4 bases at V and 0 bases at J, leaving 1 base unmatched. The CDR3 has 14 residues. Germline CDR1 and CDR2: SGHDN and FVKESK. The CDR3 spells CASSPGQSTDTQYF. CDR3 DNA (partial): TGTGCCAGCAGCCCGGGACAGAGCACAGATACG.

For this clone: The read terminates 3 residues ahead of where the CDR3 ends, so the germline J gene completes it. The genes are TRBV19 and TRBJ2-4; possible D gene TRBD1, 6 bases. There are 13 residues in the CDR3. Trimming removed 3 bases at V and 9 bases at J, with 12 bases between. Germline-derived CDR1 and CDR2 are LNHDA and SQIVND (reference sequence). The CDR3 sequence is CASSISQGSIQYF. The sequenced part of the CDR3 DNA is TGTGCCAGTAGTATTTCTCAGGGGAGCATT.

Notes on this clone: The missing CDR3 end, 3 residues past where the read stops, is filled in from the germline J gene. V and J are TRBV20-1 and TRBJ2-5, with D possibly being TRBD1 (6 bases). Per the germline V gene, CDR1 is DFQATT and CDR2 is SNEGSKA (reference sequence). Deletions cut 3 bases from V and 5 bases from J, with 13 bases between. The CDR3 has 13 amino acids. The CDR3 loop is CSARTGWQETQYF. Incomplete CDR3 DNA: TGCAGTGCTAGGACAGGTTGGCAGGAGACC.

In regard to this clone: The sequence runs out 3 residues before the end of the CDR3; the remainder is reconstructed from the germline J gene. The genes are TRBV7-6 and TRBJ2-4, with 9 bases aligning to TRBD1. CDR1 and CDR2 from the germline V gene are SGHVS and FNYEAQ. CDR3 size: 13 residues. CDR3 region: CASSPGQGSGQYF. Partial CDR3 DNA: TGTGCCAGCAGCCCGGGACAGGGTAGCGGT.

Comments on this clone: The missing CDR3 end, 3 residues past where the read stops, is filled in from the germline J gene. The chain combines TRBV2 with TRBJ2-1, with 9 bases fitting TRBD2. J lost 5 bases, V lost 6 bases, and 5 bases had no gene match. This CDR3 region has 14 residues. Germline values: CDR1 SNHLY, CDR2 FYNNEI. The CDR3 spells CASRDSGGNNEQFF. Incomplete CDR3 DNA: TGTGCCAGCAGGGACAGCGGGGGGAACAATGAG.

Worth noting for this clone: The read finishes 3 residues shy of the CDR3 end, and the germline J gene is used to complete it. The V and J genes are TRBV6-1 and TRBJ1-5, with a weak D call TRBD1 (5 bases). V lost 2 bases to trimming and J lost 5 bases, with 13 bases between them. This CDR3 spans 15 amino acids. Germline CDR1 reads MNHNS; CDR2 reads SASEGT. CDR3 sequence reads: CASSEIVWGDQPQHF. The DNA read from the CDR3 is TGTGCCAGCAGTGAAATAGTTTGGGGGGATCAGCCC.

As for this clone: The sequence runs out 3 residues before the end of the CDR3; the remainder is reconstructed from the germline J gene. The chain combines TRBV7-9 with TRBJ2-3; a weak D match, TRBD1 (6 bases). CDR3 size: 14 residues. Germline-derived CDR1 and CDR2 are SEHNR and FQNEAQ (reference sequence). The DNA read from the CDR3 is TGTGCCAGCAGCTTACAGGGGATAGATCAGCCG. This encodes CASSLQGIDQP. The whole CDR3 region reads CASSLQGIDQPQYF.

Worth noting for this clone: The read stops 3 residues short of the end of the CDR3; the missing end is completed from the germline J gene. The J gene is TRBJ2-1, the V gene TRBV20-1; TRBD2 matches at 12 bases. V was clipped by 5 bases and J by 0 bases; unmatched bases: 20. CDR3 size: 21 residues. Per germline, CDR1 DFQATT and CDR2 SNEGSKA (reference sequence). CDR3 in amino acids: CSAPSRGRLAGERSSYNEQFF. The CDR3 DNA, read in part, is TGCAGTGCTCCCTCTCGAGGTCGACTAGCGGGAGAGAGGAGCTCCTACAATGAG.

Regarding this clone: Read data end 3 residues before the CDR3 end; the end is taken from the germline J gene. V usage is TRBV28 and J usage is TRBJ2-1, with D unclear. Germline assignment: CDR1 MDHEN and CDR2 SYDVKM. CDR3 length: 11 residues. The V end was cut by 6 bases, the J end by 6 bases, with 6 bases between. The CDR3 DNA, read in part, is TGTGCCAGCAGCTCCCCCAATGAG. Its protein product is CASSSPNE. The full CDR3 sequence reads CASSSPNEQFF.

Points on this clone: The CDR3 goes on 3 residues after the read ends, and that part is filled in from the germline J gene. The chain combines TRBV2 with TRBJ2-1; D unclear. V shed 8 bases and J shed 0 bases, with 14 bases lying between them. The CDR3 extends over 15 amino acids. In germline, CDR1 is SNHLY, CDR2 FYNNEI. The CDR3 protein is CASSPQASSYNEQFF. The CDR3 DNA, read in part, is TGTGCCAGCTCCCCCCAAGCGAGCTCCTACAATGAG.

Worth noting for this clone: One end of the junction is discordant with germline, which a read error may explain. The read comes to an end 3 residues before the CDR3 does, leaving the germline J gene to fill in the end. At the DNA level, this CDR3 is encoded by other sequences in the same sample as well. The gene calls are TRBV7-8 and TRBJ1-3; perhaps TRBD1 as D (5 bases). The germline V gene has CDR1 SGHVS and CDR2 FQNEAQ. CDR3 size: 16 residues. The CDR3 bases that were read are TGTGCCAGCAGCCCCGGGGGGATAAGCTCTGGAAACACT. Amino acid sequence: CASSPGGISSGNT. The full CDR3 protein reads CASSPGGISSGNTIYF.